The 30 T cell receptor beta chains in this list originate from one sample, sequenced in a study of T cell responses to AZD1222 COVID-19 vaccine. The method was immunoSEQ multiplex PCR; TCRdb's version includes in-frame clones alone and lacks a portion of them. The sample includes over 90,000 clones, approximately 88% of them seen just once. The starting material was peripheral blood, obtained on day 0 of AZD1222 vaccination. The receptors derive from an adult in good health.

This clone was recorded only once. V usage is TRBV24-1 and J usage is TRBJ1-1; D may be TRBD1 (6 bases). The CDR3 is 14 residues long. From germline, CDR1 is KGHDR and CDR2 SFDVKD. Trimming cost V 5 bases and J 5 bases, with 14 bases left between them. The CDR3 spells CATSAGGAKTEAFF. CDR3 bases: TGTGCCACCAGTGCCGGGGGCGCGAAGACTGAAGCTTTCTTT.

This sequence joins TRBV5-8 and TRBJ2-5; 9 bases are shared with TRBD2. The germline V gene encodes CDR1 SGHTS and CDR2 YDEGEE. The J segment lost 4 bases and the V segment lost 1 base, leaving 8 bases of the junction unmatched. CDR3 length: 16 residues. CDR3 in amino acids: CASSLRGGGAAETQYF. The CDR3 DNA reads TGTGCCAGCAGCTTGCGGGGCGGGGGGGCCGCAGAGACCCAGTACTTC. Full variable domain (rest looked up from reference TRBV5-8 and TRBJ2-5): EAGVTQSPTHLIKTRGQQATLRCSPISGHTSVYWYQQALGLGLQFLLWYDEGEERNRGNFPPRFSGRQFPNYSSELNVNALELEDSALYLCASSLRGGGAAETQYFGPGTRLLVL.

This clone was seen just once. The V and J genes are TRBV18 and TRBJ2-1; D ambiguous. V dropped 6 bases and J dropped 0 bases, with 12 bases sitting between them. This CDR3 comprises 15 residues. Per the germline V gene, CDR1 is KGHSH and CDR2 is LQKENI. CDR3 bases: TGTGCCAGCTCCCCGGCGTCCCGCTCCTACAATGAGCAGTTCTTC. Its translation: CASSPASRSYNEQFF.

The V and J genes are TRBV7-2 and TRBJ2-7; TRBD1 agrees at 7 bases. Germline V CDR1 and CDR2: SGHTA, FQGNSA. The ends lost 1 base at V and 2 bases at J; junction bases unmatched: 2. The length of the CDR3 is 14 residues. CDR3 residues: CASSLEGGPYEQYF. CDR3 nucleotides: TGTGCCAGCAGCTTAGAAGGGGGCCCCTACGAGCAGTACTTC.

This sequence joins TRBV11-2 and TRBJ1-1; no reliable D call. Germline loops: CDR1 SGHAT, CDR2 FQNNGV. CDR3 length: 14 residues. V lost 0 bases and J 3 bases, leaving 8 bases between the germline ends. As DNA, the CDR3 is TGTGCCAGCAGCTTAGACCCGGAGTACACTGAAGCTTTCTTT. It encodes CASSLDPEYTEAFF.

By proportion, this clone is medium-sized. J is TRBJ2-3 and V is TRBV6-1; 9 positions agree with TRBD1. This CDR3 contains 16 residues. Germline V gene sequence: CDR1 MNHNS, CDR2 SASEGT. V shed 2 bases and J 4 bases; nucleotides not matched to a gene: 7. The CDR3 spells CASSEYPGQGPDTQYF. Here the CDR3 DNA reads TGTGCCAGCAGTGAATATCCGGGACAGGGACCAGATACGCAGTATTTT.

This clone was detected once. The chain uses TRBV24-1 and TRBJ1-2; a weak D match, TRBD1 (6 bases). Germline loops: CDR1 KGHDR, CDR2 SFDVKD. Trimming removed 2 bases from V and 3 bases from J, with 18 bases in between. This CDR3 is built from 17 residues. For the CDR3, the DNA is TGTGCCACCAGTGATTCGTCGGGGGCGGAGACGTACTATGGCTACACCTTC. Translating it yields CATSDSSGAETYYGYTF.

As concerns this clone: The sample carries other DNA sequences with the same CDR3. The rearrangement joins TRBV18 to TRBJ1-5; D is unclear. V was shortened by 0 bases and J by 0 bases, with 3 bases between the two germline ends. The CDR3 contains 14 residues. CDR1 KGHSH and CDR2 LQKENI come from the germline V gene. The CDR3 DNA sequence: TGTGCCAGCTCACCACCTTATAGCAATCAGCCCCAGCATTTT. Translated: CASSPPYSNQPQHF.

The chain is built from TRBV2 and TRBJ2-7; 9 bases fit TRBD2. J lost 3 bases, V lost 5 bases, and 2 bases had no gene match. The CDR3 totals 13 residues. Germline V lookup: CDR1 SNHLY, CDR2 FYNNEI. CDR3 nucleotide sequence: TGTGCCAGCAGTCCACTAGCGGGCTACGAGCAGTACTTC. As protein: CASSPLAGYEQYF. Filled out from reference TRBV2 and TRBJ2-7, the complete variable domain reads EPEVTQTPSHQVTQMGQEVILRCVPISNHLYFYWYRQILGQKVEFLVSFYNNEISEKSEIFDDQFSVERPDGSNFTLKIRSTKLEDSAMYFCASSPLAGYEQYFGPGTRLTVT.

V gene TRBV7-9 combines with J gene TRBJ2-5; 11 positions agree with TRBD1. Germline values: CDR1 SEHNR, CDR2 FQNEAQ (reference sequence). CDR3 length: 15 amino acids. Trimming at V came to 5 bases and at J to 1 base, leaving 3 bases not matched to a gene. Here the CDR3 reads CASSGGTGGQETQYF. CDR3 nucleotide sequence: TGTGCCAGCAGCGGCGGGACAGGGGGCCAAGAGACCCAGTACTTC.

The chain joins TRBV24-1 to TRBJ2-5; possibly TRBD1 for D (6 bases). The length of the CDR3 is 14 residues. Germline CDR1 reads KGHDR; CDR2 reads SFDVKD. Trimming took 5 bases from V and 4 from J, leaving 13 bases between them. The CDR3 loop is CATSVTQGIETQYF. The CDR3 DNA sequence: TGTGCCACCAGTGTTACGCAGGGGATAGAGACCCAGTACTTC.

The V and J genes are TRBV7-9 and TRBJ1-4; TRBD1 agrees at 12 bases. With 4 bases clipped from V and 8 bases from J, the junction kept 5 bases outside the gene matches. There are 15 residues in the CDR3. In germline, CDR1 is SEHNR, CDR2 FQNEAQ (reference sequence). The DNA of the CDR3 is TGTGCCAGCAGCTCCCTCGGGACAGGGGGCGAAAAACTGTTTTTT. Encoded protein: CASSSLGTGGEKLFF.

V is TRBV9 and J is TRBJ1-1; tentatively, D is TRBD1 (5 bases). Per germline, CDR1 SGDLS and CDR2 YYNGEE. V was cut by 0 bases and J by 2 bases, with 11 bases left in between. The CDR3 sequence is 15 residues long. CDR3 DNA sequence: TGTGCCAGCAGCGTAGGCGCAGGGTCCAACACTGAAGCTTTCTTT. As protein: CASSVGAGSNTEAFF.

This clone appeared once. V usage is TRBV28 and J usage is TRBJ2-7; D is tentatively TRBD1 or TRBD2 (6 bases each). CDR3 length: 15 amino acids. V lost 6 bases to trimming and J lost 3 bases, with 18 bases between them. From germline, CDR1 is MDHEN and CDR2 SYDVKM. CDR3 DNA sequence: TGTGCCAGCAGAGAGACAGGAGGGGTTGTCTACGAGCAGTACTTC. It is translated as CASRETGGVVYEQYF. Looking up the rest from reference TRBV28 and TRBJ2-7 gives the full variable domain: DVKVTQSSRYLVKRTGEKVFLECVQDMDHENMFWYRQDPGLGLRLIYFSYDVKMKEKGDIPEGYSVSREKKERFSLILESASTNQTSMYLCASRETGGVVYEQYFGPGTRLTVT.

This clone was seen just once. This chain uses TRBV6-2 or TRBV6-3 with TRBJ1-5; no reliable D call. The CDR3 is 13 amino acids. Germline CDR1 and CDR2: MNHEY and SVGEGT. The V gene lost 2 bases and the J gene lost 4 bases, with 6 bases spanning the gap. CDR3 DNA sequence: TGTGCCAGCAGTTACGGTGGAAATCAGCCCCAGCATTTT. Amino acids: CASSYGGNQPQHF.

The chain couples TRBV19 to TRBJ1-2, with D perhaps matching TRBD1 (6 bases). Trimming stripped 0 bases from V and 7 bases from J, with 18 bases between. The CDR3 has 16 amino acids. The germline V gene encodes CDR1 LNHDA and CDR2 SQIVND (reference sequence). The CDR3 region is CASSIEGGWGARGYTF. CDR3 DNA: TGTGCCAGTAGTATAGAGGGCGGTTGGGGGGCGCGTGGCTACACCTTC.

The chain is built from TRBV3-1 (or the pseudogene TRBV3-2) and TRBJ2-5; D call uncertain. The CDR3 contains 13 residues. V lost 4 bases and J 0 bases, leaving 6 bases between the germline ends. Germline CDR1 is LGHDT and CDR2 is YNNKEL (reference sequence). CDR3 nucleotides: TGTGCCAGCAGCCCAGACTACCAAGAGACCCAGTACTTC. Translated, it gives CASSPDYQETQYF.

This clone has a handful of counts. The V gene is TRBV19, the J gene TRBJ2-1; the D gene could be TRBD1 or TRBD2 (5 bases each). CDR1 and CDR2 from the germline V gene are LNHDA and SQIVND (reference sequence). This CDR3 is built from 18 residues. Trimming cost V 3 bases and J 5 bases, with 23 bases left between them. In DNA form, the CDR3 reads TGTGCCAGTAGTATTAGCCCCGGGGTGGGACCGACCGACAATGAGCAGTTCTTC. This gives the protein CASSISPGVGPTDNEQFF.

This clone was detected only a few times. The gene calls are TRBV19 and TRBJ1-4; D perhaps matches TRBD1 (5 bases). The CDR3 loop spans 14 amino acids. Trimming pared 8 bases from V and 7 bases from J, leaving 17 bases between. Germline assignment: CDR1 LNHDA and CDR2 SQIVND (reference sequence). The CDR3 sequence: CASGGTFAFEKLFF. The CDR3 DNA follows: TGTGCCAGTGGGGGGACTTTCGCATTTGAAAAACTGTTTTTT.

V usage is TRBV18 and J usage is TRBJ1-6; D might be TRBD1 (6 bases). V lost 0 bases, J lost 7 bases, and 10 bases lay in between. Germline V gene lookup returns CDR1 KGHSH and CDR2 LQKENI. This CDR3 has 15 residues. CDR3 bases: TGTGCCAGCTCACCACCGGGACAAAGAAATTCACCCCTCCACTTT. Protein sequence: CASSPPGQRNSPLHF.

The chain has TRBV4-3 and TRBJ2-2; D gene unclear. Per the germline V gene, CDR1 is LGHNA and CDR2 is YSLEER. V was pared by 1 base and J by 2 bases, with 8 bases between. The CDR3 sequence is 15 residues long. CDR3 coding DNA: TGCGCCAGCAGCCAAGGGAACGCTAACACCGGGGAGCTGTTTTTT. It yields the protein CASSQGNANTGELFF.

This sequence joins TRBV12-5 and TRBJ2-3; tentatively, D is TRBD1 (6 bases). There are 13 residues in the CDR3. Trimming shortened V by 6 bases and J by 2 bases, and 9 bases separated the two germline ends. CDR1 is LGHNT and CDR2 is FRNRAP in the germline V gene. The DNA of the CDR3 is TGTGCTAGTGGGACAGGCTTCACAGATACGCAGTATTTT. Amino acid sequence: CASGTGFTDTQYF. Looking up the rest from reference TRBV12-5 and TRBJ2-3 gives the full variable domain: DARVTQTPRHKVTEMGQEVTMRCQPILGHNTVFWYRQTMMQGLELLAYFRNRAPLDDSGMPKDRFSAEMPDATLATLKIQPSEPRDSAVYFCASGTGFTDTQYFGPGTRLTVL.

V is TRBV4-3 and J is TRBJ2-1; D gene ambiguous. From germline, CDR1 is LGHNA and CDR2 YSLEER. The CDR3 is 13 amino acids. V shed 1 base and J shed 8 bases, with 9 bases lying between them. For the CDR3, the DNA is TGCGCCAGCAGCCAAGCTAGGGTCGATGAGCAGTTCTTC. It is translated as CASSQARVDEQFF.

The V and J genes are TRBV9 and TRBJ2-5, with TRBD1 matching over 10 bases. The CDR3 sequence is 16 residues long. J lost 4 bases, V lost 0 bases, and 6 bases had no gene match. Germline V lookup: CDR1 SGDLS, CDR2 YYNGEE. The CDR3 DNA reads as TGTGCCAGCAGCGTAGGACAGGGGGCCCCAGGAGAGACCCAGTACTTC. Encoded protein: CASSVGQGAPGETQYF.

This chain links TRBV2 with TRBJ2-7, with D perhaps matching TRBD2 (6 bases). The CDR3 has 14 residues. Germline V gene data show CDR1 as SNHLY and CDR2 as FYNNEI. V was pared by 8 bases and J by 2 bases, with 16 bases between. This CDR3 reads CASRRSGLTYEQYF. CDR3 coding DNA: TGTGCCAGCCGAAGATCGGGACTTACCTACGAGCAGTACTTC.

This chain connects TRBV13 to TRBJ2-1; D perhaps matches TRBD2 (6 bases). V was trimmed by 1 base and J by 6 bases, leaving 16 bases between them. CDR1 is PRHDT, CDR2 FYEKMQ, per germline (reference sequence). The CDR3 has 16 residues. This CDR3 is CASSLESGRTRNEQFF. For the CDR3, the DNA is TGTGCCAGCAGCTTAGAATCAGGGAGGACACGCAATGAGCAGTTCTTC.

This clone was found once. The genes are TRBV19 and TRBJ2-1; D gene ambiguous. The germline V gene has CDR1 LNHDA and CDR2 SQIVND (reference sequence). This CDR3 has 14 amino acids. V gave up 7 bases and J gave up 3 bases, with 13 bases separating them. Here the CDR3 reads CASTPSDGYNEQFF. The CDR3 nucleotides read TGTGCCAGTACCCCCAGCGACGGCTACAATGAGCAGTTCTTC.

The chain links TRBV11-2 to TRBJ2-3; D unclear. Germline CDR1 is SGHAT and CDR2 is FQNNGV. The CDR3 length is 14 residues. V was cut by 2 bases and J by 0 bases, with 6 bases left in between. The CDR3 nucleotides read TGTGCCAGCAGCTTAAGACAAAGCACAGATACGCAGTATTTT. Translation gives CASSLRQSTDTQYF.

This clone was seen only once. CDR3 in DNA: TGCGCCAGCAGTCAAGGTCCTGGCTACACCTTC. Encoded protein: CASSQGPGYTF. The J gene is TRBJ1-2, the V gene TRBV23-1; D call uncertain. TRBV23-1 is marked as an open reading frame, function uncertain. V was shortened by 2 bases and J by 7 bases, with 5 bases between the two germline ends. This CDR3 has 11 residues.

The J gene is TRBJ2-5, the V gene TRBV18; D is possibly TRBD1 (6 bases). This CDR3 region has 15 residues. The germline V and J ends were trimmed by 3 bases and 1 base, with 12 bases remaining between them. Germline CDR1 is KGHSH and CDR2 is LQKENI. The CDR3: CASSPFGQSQETQYF. CDR3 sequence (DNA): TGTGCCAGCTCACCCTTTGGACAGAGCCAAGAGACCCAGTACTTC.